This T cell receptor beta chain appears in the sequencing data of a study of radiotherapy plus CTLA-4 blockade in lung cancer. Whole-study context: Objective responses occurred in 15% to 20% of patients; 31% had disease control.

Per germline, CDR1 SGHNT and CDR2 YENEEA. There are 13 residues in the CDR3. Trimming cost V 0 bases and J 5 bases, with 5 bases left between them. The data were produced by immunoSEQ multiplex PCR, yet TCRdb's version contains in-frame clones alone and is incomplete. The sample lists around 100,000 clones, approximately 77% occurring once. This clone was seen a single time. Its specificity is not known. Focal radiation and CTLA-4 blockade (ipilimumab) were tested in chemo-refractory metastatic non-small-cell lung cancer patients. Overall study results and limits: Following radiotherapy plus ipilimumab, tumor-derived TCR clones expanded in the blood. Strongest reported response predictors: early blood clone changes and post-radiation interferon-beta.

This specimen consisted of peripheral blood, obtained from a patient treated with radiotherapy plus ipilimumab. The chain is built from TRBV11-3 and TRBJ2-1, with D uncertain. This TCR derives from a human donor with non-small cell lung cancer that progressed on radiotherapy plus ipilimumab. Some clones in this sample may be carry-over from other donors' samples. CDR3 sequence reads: CASSLDQNNEQFF. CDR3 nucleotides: TGTGCCAGCAGCTTAGACCAGAACAATGAGCAGTTCTTC.